Below, one T cell receptor (beta chain) is given with its context. Germline V gene lookup returns CDR1 ENHRY and CDR2 SYGVKD. Trimming removed 3 bases from V and 5 bases from J; junction bases left unmatched: 1. The CDR3 is 13 amino acids. This sample is part of a study of blood T cell repertoires in COVID-19. The data were produced by immunoSEQ multiplex PCR, yet TCRdb's version contains in-frame clones alone and is incomplete. The table records 200,000 or so clones, under 85% of them present only once. The specimen was peripheral blood. This receptor was obtained from a man in his 60s with active or convalescent COVID-19. The chain is built from TRBV10-3 and TRBJ2-3; TRBD1 matches at 8 bases. CDR3 in amino acids: CAISDRGQDTQYF. In DNA, the CDR3 is TGTGCCATCAGTGACAGGGGGCAAGATACGCAGTATTTT.